Listed here are 6 T cell receptor beta chains from one sample, sequenced in a study of blood T cell repertoires in COVID-19. Sequencing used immunoSEQ multiplex PCR; TCRdb keeps in-frame clones, though not all of them. The sample shows some 290,000 clones, under 90% of them seen only once. Sequences were obtained from PBMCs or T cells enriched from blood (not recorded which). Every receptor here comes from a woman in her twenties or thirties who had recovered from COVID-19.

CDR3 sequence (DNA): TGTGCCAGCAGGGCTCCCGCTAACTATGGCTACACCTTC. Translation gives CASRAPANYGYTF. The chain employs TRBV28 and TRBJ1-2; D gene uncertain. In germline, CDR1 is MDHEN, CDR2 SYDVKM. The CDR3 spans 13 residues. Trimming removed 6 bases at V and 0 bases at J, with 8 bases between.

The J gene is TRBJ1-2, the V gene TRBV3-1 (or the pseudogene TRBV3-2); possible D gene TRBD1, 5 bases. With 4 bases removed from V and 8 bases from J, the gap between germline ends came to 14 bases. The CDR3 sequence is 13 residues long. Germline V gives CDR1 LGHDT, CDR2 YNNKEL (reference sequence). The CDR3 nucleotides are TGTGCCAGCAGCCCCGGCGGGGCTCGAGGCTACACCTTC. Its translation is CASSPGGARGYTF.

V is TRBV2 and J is TRBJ2-7, with D possibly TRBD2 on 5 matching bases. V lost 4 bases and J lost 3, with 10 bases in between. The germline gives CDR1 SNHLY, CDR2 FYNNEI. This CDR3 has 13 residues. CDR3 DNA sequence: TGTGCCAGCAGTGTGTCCGACTACTACGAGCAGTACTTC. This gives the protein CASSVSDYYEQYF.

The rearrangement joins TRBV10-3 to TRBJ2-2; possible D gene TRBD1, 5 bases. CDR3 size: 15 residues. V was clipped by 3 bases and J by 6 bases, with 14 bases between them. Germline CDR1 is ENHRY and CDR2 is SYGVKD. This chain's CDR3 is CAISEGVLRAGELFF. CDR3 sequence (DNA): TGTGCCATCAGTGAAGGGGTACTAAGAGCCGGGGAGCTGTTTTTT.

V usage is TRBV3-1 (or the pseudogene TRBV3-2) and J usage is TRBJ2-1, with TRBD2 identical over 7 bases. CDR3 length: 15 residues. After removal of 0 bases from V and 8 bases from J, the junction contained 7 bases not matched to a gene. Germline CDR1 is LGHDT and CDR2 is YNNKEL (reference sequence). In nucleotides, the CDR3 is TGTGCCAGCAGCCAAGACGGGGGGATCGGCGATGAGCAGTTCTTC. This sequence encodes CASSQDGGIGDEQFF.

The V gene is TRBV6-5, the J gene TRBJ2-5; no clear D. The CDR3 runs 13 residues. From germline, CDR1 is MNHEY and CDR2 SVGAGI. Trimming cost V 6 bases and J 4 bases, with 12 bases left between them. The CDR3: CASSKTRIETQYF. The CDR3 DNA reads TGTGCCAGCAGCAAAACACGCATAGAGACCCAGTACTTC.